The sequence of this T cell receptor beta chain was determined in a study of blood T cells in healthy people across ages. Overall study: About one barcoded beta molecule per two T cells came from capture by template switching.

The second PCR ran roughly 7 to 11 cycles with a sample-barcoded 5' primer and J-beta primers. TCRdb called the 5' RACE reads again in MiXCR, with one record for every CDR3 protein. This table has approximately 770,000 distinct CDR3 sequences, over 45% appearing once. The CDR3 loop spans 16 amino acids. CDR1 and CDR2 (germline): SEHNR, FQNEAQ (reference sequence). V was clipped by 3 bases and J by 7 bases; unmatched bases: 12. The sample was blood. The TCR sequence derives from a young man in good health. V gene TRBV7-9 combines with J gene TRBJ2-4; 7 bases are shared with TRBD1. CDR3: CASSLTRDSRGNIQYF. The CDR3 DNA reads TGTGCCAGCAGCTTGACCCGGGACAGCCGTGGGAACATTCAGTACTTC.